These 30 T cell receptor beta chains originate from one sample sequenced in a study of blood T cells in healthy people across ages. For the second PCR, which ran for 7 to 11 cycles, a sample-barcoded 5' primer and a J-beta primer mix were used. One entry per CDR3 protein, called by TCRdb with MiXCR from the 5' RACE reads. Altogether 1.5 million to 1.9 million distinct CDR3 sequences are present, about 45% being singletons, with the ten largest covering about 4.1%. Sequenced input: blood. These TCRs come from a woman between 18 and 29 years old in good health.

The CDR3 DNA is TGTGCCAGCAGTTACCGGTTGGCGGGGGGAAGTGAGACCCAGTACTTC. Its translation: CASSYRLAGGSETQYF. The chain links TRBV6-5 to TRBJ2-5, with TRBD2 matching 8 bases. Trimming removed 2 bases from V and 5 bases from J; junction bases left unmatched: 10. Germline V gives CDR1 MNHEY, CDR2 SVGAGI. CDR3 length: 16 residues.

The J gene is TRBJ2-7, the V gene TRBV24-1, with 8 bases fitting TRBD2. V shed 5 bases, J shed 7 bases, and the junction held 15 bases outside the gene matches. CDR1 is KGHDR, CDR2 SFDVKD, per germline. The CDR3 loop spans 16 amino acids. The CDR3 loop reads CATSGTTSDTHNEQYF. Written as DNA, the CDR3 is TGTGCCACCAGTGGTACGACTAGCGACACCCACAATGAGCAGTACTTC.

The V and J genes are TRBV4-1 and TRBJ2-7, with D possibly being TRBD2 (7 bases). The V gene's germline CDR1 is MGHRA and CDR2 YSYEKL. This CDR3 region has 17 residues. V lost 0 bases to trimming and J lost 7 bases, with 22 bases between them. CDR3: CASSQDPRGPSRNEQYF. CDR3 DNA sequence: TGCGCCAGCAGCCAAGACCCGCGGGGGCCTTCTAGGAATGAGCAGTACTTC.

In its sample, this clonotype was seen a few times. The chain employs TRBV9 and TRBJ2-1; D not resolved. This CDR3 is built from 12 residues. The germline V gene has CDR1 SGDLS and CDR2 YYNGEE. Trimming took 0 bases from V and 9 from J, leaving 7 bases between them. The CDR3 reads CASSVELGEQFF. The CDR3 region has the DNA TGTGCCAGCAGCGTAGAGTTGGGTGAGCAGTTCTTC.

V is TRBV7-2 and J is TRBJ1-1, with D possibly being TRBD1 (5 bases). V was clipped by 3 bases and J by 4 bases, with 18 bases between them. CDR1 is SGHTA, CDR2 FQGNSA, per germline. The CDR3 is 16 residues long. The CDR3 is CASSFQSGAGRTEAFF. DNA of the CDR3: TGTGCCAGCAGCTTTCAGTCGGGTGCGGGGCGCACTGAAGCTTTCTTT.

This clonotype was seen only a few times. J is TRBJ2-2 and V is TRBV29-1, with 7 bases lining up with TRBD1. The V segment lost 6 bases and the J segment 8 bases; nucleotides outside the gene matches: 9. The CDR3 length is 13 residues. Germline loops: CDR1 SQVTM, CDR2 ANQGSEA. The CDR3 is CSVIRNRGGELFF. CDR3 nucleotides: TGCAGCGTCATACGTAACAGGGGTGGGGAGCTGTTTTTT.

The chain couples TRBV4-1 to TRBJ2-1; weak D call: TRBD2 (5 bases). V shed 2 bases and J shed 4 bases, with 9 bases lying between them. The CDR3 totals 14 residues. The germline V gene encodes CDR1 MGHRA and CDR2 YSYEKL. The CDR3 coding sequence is TGCGCCAGCAGCCAAAACGGGAATTACAATGAGCAGTTCTTC. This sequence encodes CASSQNGNYNEQFF.

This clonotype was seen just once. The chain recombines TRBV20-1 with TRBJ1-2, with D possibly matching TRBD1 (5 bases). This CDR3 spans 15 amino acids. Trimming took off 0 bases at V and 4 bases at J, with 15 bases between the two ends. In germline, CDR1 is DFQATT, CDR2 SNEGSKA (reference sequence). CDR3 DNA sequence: TGCAGTGCTAGAGAGGGGACGGTGATACTCTATGGCTACACCTTC. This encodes CSAREGTVILYGYTF.

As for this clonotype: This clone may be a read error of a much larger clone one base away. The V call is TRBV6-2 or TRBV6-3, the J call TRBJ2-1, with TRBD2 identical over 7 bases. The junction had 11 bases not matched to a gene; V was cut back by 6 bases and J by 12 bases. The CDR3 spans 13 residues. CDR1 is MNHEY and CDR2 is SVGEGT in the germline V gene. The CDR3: CASSQGRGFGQFF. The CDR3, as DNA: TGTGCCAGCAGCCAAGGGCGGGGGTTTGGGCAGTTCTTC.

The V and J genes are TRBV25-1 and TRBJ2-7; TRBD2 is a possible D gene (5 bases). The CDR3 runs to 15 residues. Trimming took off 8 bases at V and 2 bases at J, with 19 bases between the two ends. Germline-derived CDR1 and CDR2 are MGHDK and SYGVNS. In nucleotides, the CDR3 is TGTGCCAGCGGTGCCCCCCGGGATCTCCCCTACGAGCAGTACTTC. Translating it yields CASGAPRDLPYEQYF.

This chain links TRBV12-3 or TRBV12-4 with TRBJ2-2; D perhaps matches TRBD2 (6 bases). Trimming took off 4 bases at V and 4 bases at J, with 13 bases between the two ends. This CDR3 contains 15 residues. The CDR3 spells CASSSLEGPTGELFF. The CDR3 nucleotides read TGTGCCAGCAGTTCGTTGGAGGGACCCACCGGGGAGCTGTTTTTT.

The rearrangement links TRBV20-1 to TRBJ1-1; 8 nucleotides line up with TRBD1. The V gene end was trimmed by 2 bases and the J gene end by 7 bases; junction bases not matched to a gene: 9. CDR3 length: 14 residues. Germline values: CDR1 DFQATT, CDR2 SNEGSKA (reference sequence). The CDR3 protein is CSARPDRGLGEAFF. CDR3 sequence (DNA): TGCAGTGCTAGACCCGACAGGGGCTTGGGTGAAGCTTTCTTT.

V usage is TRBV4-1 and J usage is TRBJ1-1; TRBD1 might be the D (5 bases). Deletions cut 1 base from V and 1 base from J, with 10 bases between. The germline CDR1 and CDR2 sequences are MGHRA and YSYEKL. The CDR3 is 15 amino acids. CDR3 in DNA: TGCGCCAGCAGCCAAGTAAGGGACTGGAACACTGAAGCTTTCTTT. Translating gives CASSQVRDWNTEAFF.

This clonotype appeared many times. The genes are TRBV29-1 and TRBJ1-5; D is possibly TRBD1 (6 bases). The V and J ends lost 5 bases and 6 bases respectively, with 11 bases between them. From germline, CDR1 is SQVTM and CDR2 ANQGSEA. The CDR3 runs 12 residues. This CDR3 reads CSVQVGAQPQHF. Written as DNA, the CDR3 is TGCAGCGTTCAGGTGGGGGCTCAGCCCCAGCATTTT.

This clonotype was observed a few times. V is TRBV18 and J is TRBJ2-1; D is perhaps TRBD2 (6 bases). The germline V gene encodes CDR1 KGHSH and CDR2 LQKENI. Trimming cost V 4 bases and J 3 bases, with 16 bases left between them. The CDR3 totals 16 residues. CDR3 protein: CASSQAGGDLYNEQFF. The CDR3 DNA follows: TGTGCCAGCTCACAAGCCGGGGGAGACCTCTACAATGAGCAGTTCTTC.

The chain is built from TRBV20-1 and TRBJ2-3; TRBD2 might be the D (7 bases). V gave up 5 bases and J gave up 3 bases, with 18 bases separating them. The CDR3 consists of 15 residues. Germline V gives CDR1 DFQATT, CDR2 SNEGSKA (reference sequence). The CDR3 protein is CSAPGPGGLTDTQYF. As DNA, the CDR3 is TGCAGTGCTCCCGGCCCGGGGGGCCTTACAGATACGCAGTATTTT.

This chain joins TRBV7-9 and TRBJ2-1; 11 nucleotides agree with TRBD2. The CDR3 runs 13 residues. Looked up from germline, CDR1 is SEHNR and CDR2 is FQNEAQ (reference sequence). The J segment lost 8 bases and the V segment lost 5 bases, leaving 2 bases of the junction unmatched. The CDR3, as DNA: TGTGCCAGCAGCGAGACTAGCGGGGATGAGCAGTTCTTC. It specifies CASSETSGDEQFF.

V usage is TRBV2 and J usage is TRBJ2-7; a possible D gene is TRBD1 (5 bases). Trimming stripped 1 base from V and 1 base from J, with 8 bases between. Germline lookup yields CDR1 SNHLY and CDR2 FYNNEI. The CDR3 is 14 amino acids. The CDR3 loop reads CASSEEKGSYEQYF. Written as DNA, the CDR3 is TGTGCCAGCAGTGAAGAAAAGGGGTCCTACGAGCAGTACTTC.

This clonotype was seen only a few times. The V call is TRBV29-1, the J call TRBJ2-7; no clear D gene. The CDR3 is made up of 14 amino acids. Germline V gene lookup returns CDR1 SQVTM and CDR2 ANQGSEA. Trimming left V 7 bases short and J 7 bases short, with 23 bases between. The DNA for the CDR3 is TGCAGCGCTAGGCGCAACCCCAGAGACAATGAGCAGTACTTC. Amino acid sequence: CSARRNPRDNEQYF.

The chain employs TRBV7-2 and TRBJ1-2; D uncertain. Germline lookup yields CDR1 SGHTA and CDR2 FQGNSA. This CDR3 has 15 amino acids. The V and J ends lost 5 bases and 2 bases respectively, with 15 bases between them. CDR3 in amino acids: CASSRVGVGNYGYTF. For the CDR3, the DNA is TGTGCCAGCAGCCGGGTGGGCGTCGGGAACTATGGCTACACCTTC.

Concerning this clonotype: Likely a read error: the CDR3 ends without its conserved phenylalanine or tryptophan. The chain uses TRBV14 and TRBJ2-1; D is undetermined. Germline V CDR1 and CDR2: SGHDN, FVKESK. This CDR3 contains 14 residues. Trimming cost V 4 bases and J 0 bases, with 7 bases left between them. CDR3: CASSLESSYNEQFS. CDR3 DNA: TGTGCCAGCAGCCTCGAGAGCTCCTACAATGAGCAGTTCTCC.

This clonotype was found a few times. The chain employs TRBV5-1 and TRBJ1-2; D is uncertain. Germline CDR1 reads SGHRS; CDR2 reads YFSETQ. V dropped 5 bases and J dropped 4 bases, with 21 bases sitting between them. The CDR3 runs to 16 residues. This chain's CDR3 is CASSQTRARLFYGYTF. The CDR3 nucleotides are TGCGCCAGCAGTCAAACTCGGGCCCGCCTTTTCTATGGCTACACCTTC.

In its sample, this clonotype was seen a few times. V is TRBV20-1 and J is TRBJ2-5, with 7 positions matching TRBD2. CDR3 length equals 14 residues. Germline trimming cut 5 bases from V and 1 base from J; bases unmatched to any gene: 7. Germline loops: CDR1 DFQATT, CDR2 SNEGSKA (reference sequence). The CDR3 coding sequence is TGCAGTGCTCCTCCTAGCGGAGCCCAAGAGACCCAGTACTTC. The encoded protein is CSAPPSGAQETQYF.

The CDR3 region has the DNA TGCGCCAGCAGCCAAGAGCCGGGACTCCCAGAGACCCAGTACTTC. As protein: CASSQEPGLPETQYF. The J gene is TRBJ2-5, the V gene TRBV4-3, with TRBD2 as a possible D gene (6 bases). Looked up from germline, CDR1 is LGHNA and CDR2 is YSLEER. The length of the CDR3 is 15 residues. Trimming took 0 bases from V and 4 from J, leaving 12 bases between them.

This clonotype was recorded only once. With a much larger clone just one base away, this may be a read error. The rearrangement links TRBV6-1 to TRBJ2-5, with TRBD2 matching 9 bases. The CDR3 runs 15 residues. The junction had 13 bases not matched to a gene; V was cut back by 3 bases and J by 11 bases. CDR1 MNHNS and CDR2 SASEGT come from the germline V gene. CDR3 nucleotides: TGTGCCAGCAGTGATCGGCTAGCGGGGAACAATGAGCAGTACTTC. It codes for CASSDRLAGNNEQYF.

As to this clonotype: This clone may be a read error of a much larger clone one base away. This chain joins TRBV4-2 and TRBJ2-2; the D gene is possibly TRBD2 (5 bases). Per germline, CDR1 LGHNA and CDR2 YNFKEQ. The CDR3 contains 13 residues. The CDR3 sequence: CASSQGETGELSF. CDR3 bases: TGTGCCAGCAGCCAAGGGGAGACCGGGGAGCTGTCTTTT.

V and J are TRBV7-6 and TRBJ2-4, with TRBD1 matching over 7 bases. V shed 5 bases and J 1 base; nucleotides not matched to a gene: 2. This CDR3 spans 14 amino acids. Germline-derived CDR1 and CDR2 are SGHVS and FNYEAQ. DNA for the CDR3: TGTGCCAGCAGCCAGGACAGGGCCAAAAACATTCAGTACTTC. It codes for CASSQDRAKNIQYF.

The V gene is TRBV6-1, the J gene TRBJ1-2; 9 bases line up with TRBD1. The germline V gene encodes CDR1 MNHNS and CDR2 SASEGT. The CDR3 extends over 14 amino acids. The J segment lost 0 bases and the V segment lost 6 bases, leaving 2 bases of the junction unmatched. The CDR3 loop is CASRGDRANYGYTF. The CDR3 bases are TGTGCCAGCAGGGGGGACAGGGCTAACTATGGCTACACCTTC.

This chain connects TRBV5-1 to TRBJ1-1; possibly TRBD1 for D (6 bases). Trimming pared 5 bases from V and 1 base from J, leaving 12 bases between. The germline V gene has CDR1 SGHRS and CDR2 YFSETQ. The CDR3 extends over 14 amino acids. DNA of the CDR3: TGCGCCAGCAGGACCAGGACAGAGAACACTGAAGCTTTCTTT. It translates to CASRTRTENTEAFF. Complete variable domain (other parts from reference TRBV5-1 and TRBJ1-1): KAGVTQTPRYLIKTRGQQVTLSCSPISGHRSVSWYQQTPGQGLQFLFEYFSETQRNKGNFPGRFSGRQFSNSRSEMNVSTLELGDSALYLCASRTRTENTEAFFGQGTRLTVV.

The CDR3 DNA follows: TGTGCCAGCAGCCAAGATCGATGGGGCAATGAGCAGTTCTTC. The encoded protein is CASSQDRWGNEQFF. The gene calls are TRBV14 and TRBJ2-1; D remains unclear. Germline V gene lookup returns CDR1 SGHDN and CDR2 FVKESK. The CDR3 totals 14 residues. V shed 0 bases and J shed 6 bases, with 9 bases lying between them.